The source of this T cell receptor (beta chain) is a study of blood T cells in healthy people across ages. Overall study findings and caveats: A conclusive naive versus antigen-experienced comparison was prevented by the unsorted PBMCs. The unknown donor CMV status may have confounded expanded clonotype changes.

Trimming left V 0 bases short and J 4 bases short, with 13 bases between. CDR1 is DFQATT, CDR2 SNEGSKA, per germline (reference sequence). This CDR3 comprises 15 residues. A second PCR, run for about 7 to 11 cycles, used a sample-barcoded 5' primer plus a J-beta primer mix. All cDNA molecules were each tagged by a template-switch adaptor with 12 random nucleotides. In TCRdb, the 5' RACE reads were re-called with MiXCR into one record per CDR3 protein. The profile shows around 1,000,000 distinct CDR3 sequences, under 30% of them singletons. This clonotype was recorded a few times. Its antigen is not known. These records were also assigned to another study, of T cells of mothers and their children. From that second work: Each child contributed around 3 million TCR beta CDR3 reads, while each mother contributed over 9.5 million.

The chain combines TRBV20-1 with TRBJ2-4; either TRBD1 or TRBD2 may supply D (7 bases each). The source is a girl under 10 years old in good health. Sample: blood. CDR3 DNA: TGCAGTGCTAGAGAGGGGGGGACAGCAAAAAACATTCAGTACTTC. Residues: CSAREGGTAKNIQYF.